This is a list of T cell receptor beta chains from one sample in a study of beta chain features in type 1 diabetes. Sequencing was performed with immunoSEQ multiplex PCR; in TCRdb, only in-frame clones are kept and a portion is missing. The sample shows roughly 700,000 clones, over 10% of them seen only once. Source material: naive CD4+ T cells from blood. Source of these receptors: a man between 18 and 35 years old with type 1 diabetes. Each CDR3 is given with its conserved first and last residue. D genes are given only for firm matches. Part of the rows lack a size; the others show once, few, many or a class for expanded clones.

V: TRBV5-4; length: 13; size: -; J: TRBJ2-4; D: -; CDR3: CASSLWGGNIQYF; DNA: TGTGCCAGCAGCTTGTGGGGAGGAAACATTCAGTACTTC
V: TRBV18; length: 14; size: few; J: TRBJ1-1; D: -; CDR3: CASSLRTENTEAFF; DNA: TGTGCCAGCTCACTCAGGACAGAGAACACTGAAGCTTTCTTT
V: TRBV10-3; length: 11; size: -; J: TRBJ2-7; D: -; CDR3: CAISESIEQYF; DNA: TGTGCCATCAGTGAGTCGATTGAGCAGTACTTC
V: TRBV7-3; length: 16; size: few; J: TRBJ2-2; D: -; CDR3: CASSLSEHGNTGELFF; DNA: TGTGCCAGCAGCTTATCGGAGCACGGGAACACCGGGGAGCTGTTTTTT
V: TRBV15; length: 12; size: -; J: TRBJ2-6; D: -; CDR3: CATSRGPGQRDF; DNA: TGTGCCACCAGCAGAGGACCGGGACAGCGGGATTTC
V: TRBV7-9; length: 15; size: -; J: TRBJ1-6; D: TRBD1; CDR3: CASSPRTGDNSPLHF; DNA: TGTGCCAGCAGCCCCCGGACAGGGGATAATTCACCCCTCCACTTT
V: TRBV5-6; length: 12; size: few; J: TRBJ2-6; D: -; CDR3: CASSSGANVLTF; DNA: TGTGCCAGCAGCTCTGGGGCCAACGTCCTGACTTTC
V: TRBV30; length: 13; size: few; J: TRBJ1-4; D: -; CDR3: CAWEGQWNEKLFF; DNA: TGTGCCTGGGAGGGCCAGTGGAATGAAAAACTGTTTTTT
V: TRBV9; length: 14; size: -; J: TRBJ2-5; D: -; CDR3: CASSASEPAETQYF; DNA: TGTGCCAGCAGCGCCTCGGAACCCGCCGAGACCCAGTACTTC
V: TRBV9; length: 13; size: -; J: TRBJ1-3; D: -; CDR3: CASSRREGNTIYF; DNA: TGTGCCAGCAGCCGACGGGAAGGAAACACCATATATTTT
V: TRBV7-2; length: 15; size: -; J: TRBJ2-1; D: -; CDR3: CASSLGTGSYNEQFF; DNA: TGTGCCAGCAGCTTAGGGACGGGATCATACAATGAGCAGTTCTTC
V: TRBV5-1; length: 12; size: few; J: TRBJ2-3; D: -; CDR3: CASSLGSDTQYF; DNA: TGCGCCAGCAGCTTGGGGAGCGATACGCAGTATTTT
V: TRBV18; length: 17; size: few; J: TRBJ1-5; D: -; CDR3: CASSPGVGGGSNQPQHF; DNA: TGTGCCAGCTCACCAGGGGTCGGAGGCGGGAGCAATCAGCCCCAGCATTTT
V: TRBV4-1; length: 17; size: -; J: TRBJ2-3; D: -; CDR3: CASSQDRGSWGTDTQYF; DNA: TGCGCCAGCAGCCAAGATAGGGGGTCTTGGGGCACAGATACGCAGTATTTT
V: TRBV10-3; length: 16; size: few; J: TRBJ2-3; D: -; CDR3: CAIKKTPGTSTDTQYF; DNA: TGTGCCATCAAGAAGACACCCGGGACATCAACAGATACGCAGTATTTT
V: TRBV4-2; length: 17; size: -; J: TRBJ2-3; D: TRBD2; CDR3: CASSSRLSSGATDTQYF; DNA: TGTGCCAGCAGCTCCCGACTGTCTAGCGGGGCGACAGATACGCAGTATTTT
V: TRBV14; length: 15; size: few; J: TRBJ2-1; D: TRBD2; CDR3: CASSRTSLSYNEQFF; DNA: TGTGCCAGCAGCCGGACTAGCCTCTCCTACAATGAGCAGTTCTTC
V: TRBV28; length: 14; size: few; J: TRBJ1-4; D: TRBD1; CDR3: CASSTGTGGEKLFF; DNA: TGTGCCAGCAGTACCGGGACAGGGGGCGAGAAACTGTTTTTT
V: TRBV30; length: 14; size: -; J: TRBJ2-3; D: -; CDR3: CAWSLREVADTQYF; DNA: TGTGCCTGGAGTCTCAGGGAGGTCGCAGATACGCAGTATTTT
V: TRBV5-1; length: 13; size: -; J: TRBJ2-7; D: -; CDR3: CASSPTGTYEQYF; DNA: TGCGCCAGCAGCCCGACTGGAACCTACGAGCAGTACTTC
V: TRBV30; length: 14; size: -; J: TRBJ2-5; D: -; CDR3: CARAPGGLGETQYF; DNA: TGTGCCCGGGCCCCCGGGGGGCTGGGGGAGACCCAGTACTTC
V: TRBV6-5; length: 15; size: -; J: TRBJ2-1; D: -; CDR3: CASSYSGAPYNEQFF; DNA: TGTGCCAGCAGTTACTCAGGGGCCCCTTACAATGAGCAGTTCTTC
V: TRBV30; length: 14; size: -; J: TRBJ1-1; D: -; CDR3: CAWSKGTLGTEAFF; DNA: TGTGCCTGGAGTAAGGGGACCCTAGGCACTGAAGCTTTCTTT
V: TRBV5-1; length: 14; size: -; J: TRBJ1-2; D: -; CDR3: CASSSPGYNYGYTF; DNA: TGCGCCAGCAGCTCCCCGGGATACAACTATGGCTACACCTTC
V: TRBV6-1; length: 15; size: -; J: TRBJ2-7; D: TRBD1; CDR3: CASVSNTGQGNEQYF; DNA: TGTGCCAGCGTCTCTAATACGGGACAGGGAAATGAGCAGTACTTC
V: TRBV5-4; length: 14; size: few; J: TRBJ1-2; D: -; CDR3: CASSLEGASYGYTF; DNA: TGTGCCAGCAGCTTGGAGGGAGCTAGCTATGGCTACACCTTC
V: TRBV10-3; length: 13; size: few; J: TRBJ2-3; D: -; CDR3: CAITLEGMGTQYF; DNA: TGTGCCATCACCCTCGAGGGGATGGGTACGCAGTATTTT
V: TRBV7-7; length: 14; size: few; J: TRBJ2-3; D: -; CDR3: CASSLATGGDTQYF; DNA: TGTGCCAGCAGCTTAGCGACCGGAGGAGATACGCAGTATTTT
V: TRBV6-5; length: 14; size: -; J: TRBJ2-7; D: -; CDR3: CASSARDGTYEQYF; DNA: TGTGCCAGCAGTGCCCGGGACGGGACCTACGAGCAGTACTTC
V: TRBV5-4; length: 14; size: once; J: TRBJ2-7; D: -; CDR3: CASSLLSNSYEQYF; DNA: TGTGCCAGCAGCTTGCTTAGCAACTCCTACGAGCAGTACTTC
V: TRBV7-8; length: 17; size: -; J: TRBJ2-6; D: -; CDR3: CASSLVSRSSGANVLTF; DNA: TGTGCCAGCAGCTTAGTTTCTCGTAGCTCTGGGGCCAACGTCCTGACTTTC